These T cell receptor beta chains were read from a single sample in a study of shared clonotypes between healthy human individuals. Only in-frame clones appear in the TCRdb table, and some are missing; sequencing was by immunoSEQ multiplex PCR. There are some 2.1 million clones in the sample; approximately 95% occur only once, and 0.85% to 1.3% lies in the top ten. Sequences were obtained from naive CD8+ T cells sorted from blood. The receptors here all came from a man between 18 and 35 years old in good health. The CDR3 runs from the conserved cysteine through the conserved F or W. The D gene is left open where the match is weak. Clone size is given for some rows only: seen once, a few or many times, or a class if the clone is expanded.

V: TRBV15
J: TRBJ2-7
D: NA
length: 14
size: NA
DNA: TGTGCCACCAGAACCGGGACATCATCCTACGAGCAGTACTTC
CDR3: CATRTGTSSYEQYF

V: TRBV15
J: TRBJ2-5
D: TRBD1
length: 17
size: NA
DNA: TGTGCCACCAGCAGAGACTTAACAGGGACAGGGGGGGAGACCCAGTACTTC
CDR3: CATSRDLTGTGGETQYF

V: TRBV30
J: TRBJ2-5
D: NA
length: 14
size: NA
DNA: TGTGCCTGGAACACTTGGGCGGGACAAGAGACCCAGTACTTC
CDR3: CAWNTWAGQETQYF

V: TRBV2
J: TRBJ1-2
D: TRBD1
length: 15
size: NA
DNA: TGTGCCAGCAGGGACCGACAGGGACGAGACTATGGCTACACCTTC
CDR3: CASRDRQGRDYGYTF

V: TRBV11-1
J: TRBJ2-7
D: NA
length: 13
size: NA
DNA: TGTGCCAGCAGCTTGTGGCAGGGTTACGAGCAGTACTTC
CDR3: CASSLWQGYEQYF

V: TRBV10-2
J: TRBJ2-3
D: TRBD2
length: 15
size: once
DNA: TGCGCCAGCAGTGACCCAGCGGGAGGAGAAGATACGCAGTATTTT
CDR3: CASSDPAGGEDTQYF

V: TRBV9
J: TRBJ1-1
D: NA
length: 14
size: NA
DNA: TGTGCCAGCAGTACGGACAGACCGAACACTGAAGCTTTCTTT
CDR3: CASSTDRPNTEAFF

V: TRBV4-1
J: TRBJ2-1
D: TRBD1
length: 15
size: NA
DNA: TGCGCCAGCAGCCTCCGAGAGGGGGCATACAATGAGCAGTTCTTC
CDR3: CASSLREGAYNEQFF

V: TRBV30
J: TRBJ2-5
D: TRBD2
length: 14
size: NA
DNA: TGTGCCTGGAGTCTCACTAGCGTGCAAGAGACCCAGTACTTC
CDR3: CAWSLTSVQETQYF

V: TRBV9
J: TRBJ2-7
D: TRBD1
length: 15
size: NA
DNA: TGTGCCAGCAGCGTGGGGACAGCCACCCACTACGAGCAGTACTTC
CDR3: CASSVGTATHYEQYF

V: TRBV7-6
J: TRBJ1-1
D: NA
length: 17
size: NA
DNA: TGTGCCAGCAGCTTATCTCCGGGAGCCAATTTCCGTTCGACAGCTTTCTTT
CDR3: CASSLSPGANFRSTAFF

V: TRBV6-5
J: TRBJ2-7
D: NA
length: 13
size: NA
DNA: TGTGCCAGCCGCCCTCAGGGTACCTACGAGCAGTACTTC
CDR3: CASRPQGTYEQYF

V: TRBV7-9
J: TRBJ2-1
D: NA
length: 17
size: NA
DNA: TGTGCCAGCAGCGAACCTAGGGGGAAAAGCTCCTACAATGAGCAGTTCTTC
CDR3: CASSEPRGKSSYNEQFF

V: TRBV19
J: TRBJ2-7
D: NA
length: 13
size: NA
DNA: TGTGCCAGTGGGGCGGCCCTGTACGGCGAGCAGTACTTC
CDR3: CASGAALYGEQYF

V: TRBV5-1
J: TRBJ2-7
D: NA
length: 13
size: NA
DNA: TGCGCCAGCAGCCCCGACCTGACCTACGAGCAGTACTTC
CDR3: CASSPDLTYEQYF

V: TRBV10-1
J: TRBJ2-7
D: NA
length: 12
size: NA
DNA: TGCGCCAGCAGCGCTGGACAGTACGAGCAGTACTTC
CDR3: CASSAGQYEQYF

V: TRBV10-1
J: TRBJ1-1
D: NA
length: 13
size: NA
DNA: TGCGCCAGCAGTGAGTGGGAGAACACTGAAGCTTTCTTT
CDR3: CASSEWENTEAFF

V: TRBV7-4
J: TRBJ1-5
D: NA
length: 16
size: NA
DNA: TGTGCCAGCAGCCCCAGGGGTGGGCCTAGCAATCAGCCCCAGCATTTT
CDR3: CASSPRGGPSNQPQHF

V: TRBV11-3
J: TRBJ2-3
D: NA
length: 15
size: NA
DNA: TGTGCCAGCAGCTCCTACGGGGATAGCACAGATACGCAGTATTTT
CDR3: CASSSYGDSTDTQYF

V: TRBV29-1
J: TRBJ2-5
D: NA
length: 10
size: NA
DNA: TGCAGGGACAAAAAAGAGACCCAGTACTTC
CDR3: CRDKKETQYF

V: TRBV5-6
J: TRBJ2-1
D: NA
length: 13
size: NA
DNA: TGTGCCAGCAGCTTGTCGAGTTGGAATGAGCAGTTCTTC
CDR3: CASSLSSWNEQFF

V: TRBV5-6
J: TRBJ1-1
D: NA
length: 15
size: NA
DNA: TGTGCCAGCAGCTACTCTCGGGGCATGAACACTGAAGCTTTCTTT
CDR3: CASSYSRGMNTEAFF

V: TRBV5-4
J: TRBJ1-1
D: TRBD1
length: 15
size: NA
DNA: TGTGCCAGCAGCAACCGACAGGGGGCGAACACTGAAGCTTTCTTT
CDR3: CASSNRQGANTEAFF

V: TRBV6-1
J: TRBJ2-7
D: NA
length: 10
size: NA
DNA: TGTGCCAGCTCCCCTGGCGAGCAGTACTTC
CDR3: CASSPGEQYF

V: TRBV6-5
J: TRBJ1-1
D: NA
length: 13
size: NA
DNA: TGTGCCAGCAGTTACTCTGTAAACACTGAAGCTTTCTTT
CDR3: CASSYSVNTEAFF

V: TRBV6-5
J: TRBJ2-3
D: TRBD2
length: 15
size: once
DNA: TGTGCCAGCAGTTACTCGTCGGGGGGGGGAGATACGCAGTATTTT
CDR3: CASSYSSGGGDTQYF

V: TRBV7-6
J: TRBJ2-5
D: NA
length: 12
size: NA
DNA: TGTGCCAGCAGTAGGGGGGACGAGACCCAGTACTTC
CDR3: CASSRGDETQYF

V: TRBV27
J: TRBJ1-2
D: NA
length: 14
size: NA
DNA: TGTGCCAGCAGTCCAATCGGGGCAGCCTATGGCTACACCTTC
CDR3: CASSPIGAAYGYTF

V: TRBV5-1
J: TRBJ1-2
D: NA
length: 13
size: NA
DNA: TGCGCCAGCAGCTTGGTCCAGGGCTATGGCTACACCTTC
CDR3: CASSLVQGYGYTF

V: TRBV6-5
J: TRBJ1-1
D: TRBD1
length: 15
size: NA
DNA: TGTGCCAGCAGTTACGGGACAGGGGGTAACACTGAAGCTTTCTTT
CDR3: CASSYGTGGNTEAFF

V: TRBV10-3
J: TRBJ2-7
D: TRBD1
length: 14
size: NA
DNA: TGTGCCATCAGTGAGATTACAGGGGAGTACGAGCAGTACTTC
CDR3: CAISEITGEYEQYF

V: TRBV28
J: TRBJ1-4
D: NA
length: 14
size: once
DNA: TGTGCCAGCAGTCCGAGGACGGGGAATGAAAAACTGTTTTTT
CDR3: CASSPRTGNEKLFF